The TCR beta chain described here comes from a study of blood T cells in healthy people across ages. Study results and limitations: Aged donors had fewer naive CD4+ cells and lower diversity than long-lived donors. Changes in expanded clonotypes were possibly confounded, as the CMV status of donors was unknown.

CDR3 length: 17 amino acids. In germline, CDR1 is SGHNT, CDR2 YENEEA. V was trimmed by 4 bases and J by 1 base, leaving 16 bases between them. The use of a sample-barcoded 5' primer and a J-beta primer mix characterized a second PCR of roughly 6 to 11 cycles. Any given sample supplied a minimum of 2.5 million CDR3-containing paired-end reads. MiXCR, run by TCRdb on the 5' RACE reads, gives a single entry per CDR3 protein. The table lists over 600,000 distinct CDR3 sequences, about half of them singletons. A remark on this clonotype: Antigen specificity is unknown.

The material sequenced was blood. The sequence was collected from a man aged 80 or over in good health. The chain carries TRBV11-3 and TRBJ2-2; D might be TRBD2 (7 bases). CDR3 region: CASSSMRGGQNTGELFF. The CDR3 DNA is TGTGCCAGCAGCTCCATGAGGGGGGGACAGAACACCGGGGAGCTGTTTTTT.